The next 9 T cell receptor beta chains were all read from a single sample in a study of blood T cells in healthy people across ages (dated by TCRdb to the mid-2010s). The receptor library was made with 5' RACE. The listed sequencing device is Illumina HiSeq 2500. A second roughly 6 to 12 cycle PCR used a sample-barcoded 5' primer and a J-beta primer mix. The public sequencing data were trimmed at Q25 with fastp and processed into clonotypes with MiXCR by TCRdb, which kept only in-frame beta chains. Every distinct CDR3 protein forms one entry, paired with its most common genes and DNA. The sample has about 1 million distinct CDR3 sequences on record, less than 50% of them singletons. Clones ranked in the top ten supply approximately 19% of the sample. Sequenced material: blood. These receptor sequences come from a woman aged 55-70 years in good health.

The table lists this clonotype with a few counts. The V call is TRBV28, the J call TRBJ2-5; 7 positions agree with TRBD1. The CDR3 sequence is 16 residues long. Unmatched junction bases numbered 21, after V lost 6 bases and J lost 11 bases. Germline CDR1 and CDR2: MDHEN and SYDVKM. The CDR3 coding sequence is TGTGCCAGCAGAACAGGGGAGTCACTTACCTACAATGAGCAGTACTTC. Translated, it gives CASRTGESLTYNEQYF.

The genes are TRBV2 and TRBJ1-1, with a tentative D call TRBD1 (5 bases). The V gene's germline CDR1 is SNHLY and CDR2 FYNNEI. Trimming removed 5 bases from V and 1 base from J, with 8 bases in between. This CDR3 region has 13 residues. CDR3 DNA sequence: TGTGCCAGCAGTACCACAGGGAACACTGAAGCTTTCTTT. Translation gives CASSTTGNTEAFF.

V is TRBV7-9 and J is TRBJ1-2, with D hard to call. V was pared by 5 bases and J by 8 bases, with 15 bases between. This CDR3 is built from 13 residues. The V gene's germline CDR1 is SEHNR and CDR2 FQNEAQ (reference sequence). The CDR3 DNA follows: TGTGCCAGCAGCCCCTTTAGGAACCCGGGCTACACCTTC. Translation: CASSPFRNPGYTF.

The CDR3 loop is CASSEARGNTIYF. CDR3 DNA sequence: TGTGCCAGCAGTGAGGCCCGTGGAAACACCATATATTTT. The chain is built from TRBV6-1 and TRBJ1-3, with no clear D. Trimming cost V 3 bases and J 3 bases, with 6 bases left between them. Germline CDR1 MNHNS, CDR2 SASEGT. The CDR3 contains 13 residues.

This clonotype was detected once. J is TRBJ1-2 and V is TRBV6-6; D is possibly TRBD1 (5 bases). Germline loops: CDR1 MNHNY, CDR2 SVGAGI (reference sequence). V was pared by 5 bases and J by 8 bases, with 18 bases between. The CDR3 runs to 14 residues. CDR3 in DNA: TGTGCCAGCAGTACTGCCGGGACGGCAGGAGGCTACACCTTC. Translated: CASSTAGTAGGYTF.

V and J are TRBV20-1 and TRBJ2-7; D is possibly TRBD1 or TRBD2 (5 bases each). Germline lookup yields CDR1 DFQATT and CDR2 SNEGSKA (reference sequence). Trimming took 5 bases from V and 5 from J, leaving 19 bases between them. The CDR3 spans 14 residues. CDR3 DNA sequence: TGCAGTGCTTGTAAGACTGGTGGGGGTAACGAGCAGTACTTC. Encoded protein: CSACKTGGGNEQYF.

The chain joins TRBV6-4 to TRBJ2-5; D uncertain. From germline, CDR1 is MRHNA and CDR2 SNTAGT. The CDR3 is 13 amino acids. V lost 2 bases and J lost 7, with 11 bases in between. The CDR3 nucleotides are TGTGCCAGCAGTGACCGGGTATCAGGGACCCAGTACTTC. Its translation is CASSDRVSGTQYF.

V usage is TRBV7-9 and J usage is TRBJ2-1, with TRBD2 as a possible D gene (5 bases). Deletions cut 7 bases from V and 5 bases from J, with 18 bases between. The CDR3 sequence is 15 residues long. Germline CDR1 is SEHNR and CDR2 is FQNEAQ (reference sequence). The CDR3 DNA follows: TGTGCCAGCATAGAGCGGAACGACTTTGACAATGAGCAGTTCTTC. Translated: CASIERNDFDNEQFF.

The chain employs TRBV6-2 or TRBV6-3 and TRBJ1-2; D remains unclear. Deletions cut 0 bases from V and 7 bases from J, with 12 bases between. Germline assignment: CDR1 MNHEY and CDR2 SVGEGT. The CDR3 runs to 14 residues. The CDR3 protein is CASSYSTAARGYTF. The CDR3 region has the DNA TGTGCCAGCAGTTACTCCACAGCTGCTCGTGGCTACACCTTC.